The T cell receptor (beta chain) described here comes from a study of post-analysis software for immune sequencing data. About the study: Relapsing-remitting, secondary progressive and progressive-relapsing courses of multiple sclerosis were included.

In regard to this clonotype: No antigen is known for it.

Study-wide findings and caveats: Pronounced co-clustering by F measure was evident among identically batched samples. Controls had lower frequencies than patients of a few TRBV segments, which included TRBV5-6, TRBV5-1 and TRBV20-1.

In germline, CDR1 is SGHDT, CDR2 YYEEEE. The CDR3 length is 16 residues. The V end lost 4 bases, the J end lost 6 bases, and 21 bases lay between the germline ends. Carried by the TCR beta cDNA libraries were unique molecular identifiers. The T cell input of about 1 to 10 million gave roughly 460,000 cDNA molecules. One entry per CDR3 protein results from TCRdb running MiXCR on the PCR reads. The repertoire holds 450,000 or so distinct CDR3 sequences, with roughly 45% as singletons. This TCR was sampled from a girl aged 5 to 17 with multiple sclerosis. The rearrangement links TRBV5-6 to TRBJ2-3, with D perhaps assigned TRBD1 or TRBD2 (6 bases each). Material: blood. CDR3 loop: CASSLKGGPGSDTQYF. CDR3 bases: TGTGCCAGCAGCCTGAAGGGGGGCCCGGGATCCGATACGCAGTATTTT.